The 32 T cell receptor beta chains given below trace back to one sample, sequenced in a study of blood T cell repertoires in COVID-19. Clones were read by immunoSEQ multiplex PCR, and TCRdb kept only the in-frame ones, dropping some. The data contain a few hundred thousand clones, roughly 84% of them singletons. What was sequenced was peripheral blood. The source of these receptors is a man aged 50 to 59 with active or convalescent COVID-19.

The V and J genes are TRBV6-2 or TRBV6-3 and TRBJ1-4; no clear D. V was trimmed by 7 bases and J by 0 bases, leaving 12 bases between them. This CDR3 is built from 15 residues. The V gene's germline CDR1 is MNHEY and CDR2 SVGEGT. The chain's CDR3 is CASTPAGATNEKLFF. The CDR3 region has the DNA TGTGCCAGCACCCCGGCCGGAGCAACTAATGAAAAACTGTTTTTT.

The chain joins TRBV6-6 to TRBJ2-2; weak D call: TRBD2 (5 bases). V shed 0 bases and J shed 6 bases, with 8 bases lying between them. Germline assignment: CDR1 MNHNY and CDR2 SVGAGI (reference sequence). This CDR3 spans 14 amino acids. Here the CDR3 reads CASSYSEGSGELFF. CDR3 in DNA: TGTGCCAGCAGTTACTCAGAGGGATCCGGGGAGCTGTTTTTT.

The chain employs TRBV4-3 and TRBJ2-7; TRBD1 is a possible D gene (5 bases). V lost 2 bases, J lost 3 bases, and 11 bases lay in between. This CDR3 comprises 14 residues. Germline values: CDR1 LGHNA, CDR2 YSLEER. The CDR3 nucleotides read TGCGCCAGCAGCCAAAGGGGTGGGGTCTACGAGCAGTACTTC. Translation gives CASSQRGGVYEQYF.

This clone came up a few times. The chain recombines TRBV7-2 with TRBJ1-5; TRBD1 might be the D (5 bases). This CDR3 is built from 15 residues. V was trimmed by 2 bases and J by 2 bases, leaving 10 bases between them. CDR1 and CDR2 (germline): SGHTA, FQGNSA. The DNA of the CDR3 is TGTGCCAGCAGCTTATCCTCGACAGGCAATCAGCCCCAGCATTTT. It translates to CASSLSSTGNQPQHF. Complete variable domain (other parts from reference TRBV7-2 and TRBJ1-5): GAGVSQSPSNKVTEKGKDVELRCDPISGHTALYWYRQSLGQGLEFLIYFQGNSAPDKSGLPSDRFSAERTGGSVSTLTIQRTQQEDSAVYLCASSLSSTGNQPQHFGDGTRLSIL.

The chain uses TRBV19 and TRBJ1-2, with 8 bases matching TRBD1. V dropped 6 bases and J dropped 2; count of bases not matched to a gene: 5. This CDR3 region has 14 residues. Germline V lookup: CDR1 LNHDA, CDR2 SQIVND (reference sequence). The CDR3 bases are TGTGCCAGTAGGCCGGGACAGGTCAACTATGGCTACACCTTC. Translation: CASRPGQVNYGYTF.

The chain uses TRBV27 and TRBJ1-2; 10 nucleotides align to TRBD1. Germline CDR1 is MNHEY and CDR2 is SMNVEV (reference sequence). Germline trimming cut 6 bases from V and 4 bases from J; bases unmatched to any gene: 5. The CDR3 covers 14 residues. DNA for the CDR3: TGTGCCAGCAGCGCTCGACAGGGGGCCTATGGCTACACCTTC. Translating it yields CASSARQGAYGYTF.

This clone was observed a few times. This rearrangement joins TRBV4-2 to TRBJ2-7; 7 bases fit TRBD1. V lost 2 bases, J lost 1 base, and 8 bases stayed unmatched. CDR1 LGHNA and CDR2 YNFKEQ come from the germline V gene. This CDR3 has 16 amino acids. CDR3 nucleotide sequence: TGTGCCAGCAGCCAATTGATAGGGACAGCTTCCTACGAGCAGTACTTC. It specifies CASSQLIGTASYEQYF.

J is TRBJ2-5 and V is TRBV6-2 or TRBV6-3; tentative D call: TRBD2 (6 bases). Between the trimmed V and J ends, which lost 6 bases and 5 bases, there was a span of 16 bases. Per germline, CDR1 MNHEY and CDR2 SVGEGT. This CDR3 contains 14 residues. CDR3 in amino acids: CASSQTSWRETQYF. The CDR3 nucleotides read TGTGCCAGCAGCCAAACTAGCTGGCGGGAGACCCAGTACTTC.

CDR3 DNA: TGCGCCAGCAGCCAAGATTGGTTACTAGCGGGCAGAGAGACCCAGTACTTC. Encoded protein: CASSQDWLLAGRETQYF. The chain has TRBV4-3 and TRBJ2-5; TRBD2 aligns across 9 bases. The germline V gene encodes CDR1 LGHNA and CDR2 YSLEER. J gave up 4 bases and V 0 bases, and 9 bases lay outside the gene matches. The CDR3 consists of 17 residues.

The gene calls are TRBV11-3 and TRBJ2-1; D remains ambiguous. Germline V gene lookup returns CDR1 SGHNT and CDR2 YENEEA. The V gene lost 2 bases and the J gene lost 9 bases, with 8 bases spanning the gap. CDR3 size: 12 residues. The chain's CDR3 is CASSLYRGEQFF. CDR3 bases: TGTGCCAGCAGCTTATACCGAGGTGAGCAGTTCTTC.

V gene TRBV6-1 combines with J gene TRBJ1-4; TRBD1 is a possible D gene (5 bases). Germline-derived CDR1 and CDR2 are MNHNS and SASEGT. The CDR3 is made up of 16 amino acids. V was shortened by 0 bases and J by 8 bases, with 16 bases between the two germline ends. CDR3: CASSEATQGLGEKLFF. CDR3 nucleotides: TGTGCCAGCAGTGAAGCGACTCAGGGTCTTGGAGAAAAACTGTTTTTT.

V and J are TRBV9 and TRBJ2-7; 13 bases fit TRBD2. The V gene's germline CDR1 is SGDLS and CDR2 YYNGEE. The CDR3 contains 16 residues. J lost 5 bases, V lost 4 bases, and 9 bases had no gene match. CDR3 in DNA: TGTGCCAGCAGCCCTAGGACTAGCGGGAGCACCCACGAGCAGTACTTC. Protein sequence: CASSPRTSGSTHEQYF. Full variable domain (remainder filled in from reference TRBV9 and TRBJ2-7): DSGVTQTPKHLITATGQRVTLRCSPRSGDLSVYWYQQSLDQGLQFLIQYYNGEERAKGNILERFSAQQFPDLHSELNLSSLELGDSALYFCASSPRTSGSTHEQYFGPGTRLTVT.

This clone appeared a few times. The chain has TRBV10-3 and TRBJ1-1; 7 nucleotides align to TRBD1. The CDR3 has 13 residues. V was clipped by 9 bases and J by 5 bases; unmatched bases: 9. The germline CDR1 and CDR2 sequences are ENHRY and SYGVKD. This CDR3 reads CAIRQGEGTEAFF. In nucleotides, the CDR3 is TGTGCCATAAGACAGGGTGAGGGAACTGAAGCTTTCTTT.

The chain recombines TRBV5-1 with TRBJ2-5; D not certain. The CDR3 contains 14 residues. Trimming shortened V by 0 bases and J by 5 bases, and 11 bases separated the two germline ends. Germline loops: CDR1 SGHRS, CDR2 YFSETQ. CDR3 coding DNA: TGCGCCAGCAGCTTGGCCGGAGAATTGGAGACCCAGTACTTC. Protein sequence: CASSLAGELETQYF.

V gene TRBV15 combines with J gene TRBJ1-2, with TRBD1 matching 7 bases. V lost 0 bases, J lost 8 bases, and 9 bases stayed unmatched. Looked up from germline, CDR1 is LNHNV and CDR2 is YYDKDF (reference sequence). The CDR3 extends over 15 amino acids. The chain's CDR3 is CATSRDLAGGKGYTF. CDR3 DNA: TGTGCCACCAGCAGAGATCTGGCAGGGGGGAAAGGCTACACCTTC. Full variable domain (outside the CDR3, taken from reference TRBV15 and TRBJ1-2): DAMVIQNPRYQVTQFGKPVTLSCSQTLNHNVMYWYQQKSSQAPKLLFHYYDKDFNNEADTPDNFQSRRPNTSFCFLDIRSPGLGDTAMYLCATSRDLAGGKGYTFGSGTRLTVV.

The V and J genes are TRBV4-1 and TRBJ2-7, with 9 positions matching TRBD1. Trimming at V came to 1 base and at J to 4 bases, leaving 14 bases not matched to a gene. Per the germline V gene, CDR1 is MGHRA and CDR2 is YSYEKL. CDR3 length: 18 amino acids. The chain's CDR3 is CASSQVPRGQGIMYEQYF. The CDR3 DNA sequence: TGCGCCAGCAGCCAAGTTCCAAGGGGACAGGGCATTATGTACGAGCAGTACTTC.

This clone is a singleton in its sample. The rearrangement uses TRBV5-1 and TRBJ2-1, with 7 bases aligning to TRBD1. CDR1 and CDR2 from the germline V gene are SGHRS and YFSETQ. V trimming: 0 bases; J trimming: 0 bases; junction bases outside the gene matches: 3. This CDR3 spans 16 amino acids. CDR3 region: CASSLEGASSYNEQFF. DNA of the CDR3: TGCGCCAGCAGCTTGGAGGGGGCAAGCTCCTACAATGAGCAGTTCTTC.

This chain joins TRBV20-1 and TRBJ1-2, with D tentatively TRBD1 (5 bases). CDR3 length equals 13 residues. Per germline, CDR1 DFQATT and CDR2 SNEGSKA (reference sequence). Trimming took off 3 bases at V and 3 bases at J, with 11 bases between the two ends. CDR3 amino acids: CSASSQGDYGYTF. Written as DNA, the CDR3 is TGCAGTGCTAGTTCGCAGGGTGACTATGGCTACACCTTC.

V usage is TRBV5-4 and J usage is TRBJ2-3; TRBD1 matches 8 bases. J was trimmed by 4 bases and V by 1 base; bases with no gene match: 8. From germline, CDR1 is SGHNT and CDR2 YYREEE (reference sequence). CDR3 length equals 16 residues. CDR3 in amino acids: CASSLPRDRFADTQYF. The CDR3, as DNA: TGTGCCAGCAGCTTGCCCCGGGACAGGTTTGCAGATACGCAGTATTTT.

This rearrangement joins TRBV18 to TRBJ1-1; tentative D call: TRBD1 (6 bases). The CDR3 has 17 residues. V lost 0 bases, J lost 1 base, and 15 bases lay in between. The germline CDR1 and CDR2 sequences are KGHSH and LQKENI. The CDR3 loop is CASSPPGRGYGNTEAFF. The CDR3 DNA is TGTGCCAGCTCACCACCGGGTAGGGGGTACGGGAACACTGAAGCTTTCTTT.

This chain links TRBV6-2 or TRBV6-3 with TRBJ2-1; 8 bases align to TRBD1. V dropped 5 bases and J dropped 4; count of bases not matched to a gene: 4. Germline CDR1 and CDR2: MNHEY and SVGEGT. The CDR3 runs 14 residues. CDR3 region: CASSTWTGYNEQFF. As DNA, the CDR3 is TGTGCCAGCAGTACCTGGACAGGGTACAATGAGCAGTTCTTC.

This rearrangement joins TRBV30 to TRBJ1-1, with TRBD1 as a possible D gene (5 bases). Trimming removed 3 bases at V and 8 bases at J, with 19 bases between. The CDR3 spans 14 residues. Germline lookup yields CDR1 GTSNPN and CDR2 SVGIG (reference sequence). Written as DNA, the CDR3 is TGTGCCTGGAGCTTATCTGGACATGTCGCCGAAGCTTTCTTT. It yields the protein CAWSLSGHVAEAFF. Supplemented by reference TRBV30 and TRBJ1-1, the full variable domain reads SQTIHQWPATLVQPVGSPLSLECTVEGTSNPNLYWYRQAAGRGLQLLFYSVGIGQISSEVPQNLSASRPQDRQFILSSKKLLLSDSGFYLCAWSLSGHVAEAFFGQGTRLTVV.

The chain is built from TRBV9 and TRBJ2-1; 8 bases line up with TRBD2. The V gene's germline CDR1 is SGDLS and CDR2 YYNGEE. V shed 1 base, J shed 5 bases, and the junction held 2 bases outside the gene matches. This CDR3 comprises 14 residues. The CDR3: CASSVSGSDNEQFF. In DNA, the CDR3 is TGTGCCAGCAGCGTAAGCGGGAGTGACAATGAGCAGTTCTTC.

The chain is built from TRBV7-8 and TRBJ1-1; 7 bases are a match to TRBD1. Germline loops: CDR1 SGHVS, CDR2 FQNEAQ. The CDR3 consists of 16 residues. After removal of 5 bases from V and 3 bases from J, the junction contained 12 bases not matched to a gene. CDR3 residues: CASSNWGQRGYTEAFF. CDR3 bases: TGTGCCAGCAGCAATTGGGGACAGAGAGGTTACACTGAAGCTTTCTTT.

This chain links TRBV24-1 with TRBJ1-2; TRBD1 matches at 12 bases. The CDR3 is 14 amino acids. Germline CDR1 is KGHDR and CDR2 is SFDVKD. V shed 3 bases, J shed 8 bases, and the junction held 3 bases outside the gene matches. This CDR3 reads CATSDTGTGGGYTF. DNA of the CDR3: TGTGCCACCAGTGATACAGGGACAGGGGGCGGCTACACCTTC.

This clone has a single count. The rearrangement joins TRBV2 to TRBJ2-1; 8 bases fit TRBD2. J lost 0 bases, V lost 6 bases, and 7 bases had no gene match. The V gene's germline CDR1 is SNHLY and CDR2 FYNNEI. The CDR3 is 16 amino acids. This CDR3 reads CASSPSTSGSYNEQFF. CDR3 nucleotides: TGTGCCAGCAGCCCTTCTACTAGCGGCTCCTACAATGAGCAGTTCTTC.

DNA for the CDR3: TGTGCCAGCAGCTTAGTCTCGGGTCACCAAGAGACCCAGTACTTC. Encoded protein: CASSLVSGHQETQYF. The rearrangement links TRBV7-2 to TRBJ2-5; D not certain. Germline loops: CDR1 SGHTA, CDR2 FQGNSA. Trimming stripped 1 base from V and 0 bases from J, with 9 bases between. CDR3 length: 15 amino acids.

This rearrangement joins TRBV18 to TRBJ2-2; 8 bases are shared with TRBD1. CDR3 length: 14 residues. V dropped 3 bases and J dropped 7; count of bases not matched to a gene: 4. Germline CDR1 and CDR2: KGHSH and LQKENI. This CDR3 reads CASSPDRAGGELFF. CDR3 nucleotides: TGTGCCAGCTCACCGGACAGGGCCGGCGGGGAGCTGTTTTTT.

The chain joins TRBV27 to TRBJ2-5; weak D call: TRBD1 (7 bases). Trimming shortened V by 2 bases and J by 5 bases, and 12 bases separated the two germline ends. Per the germline V gene, CDR1 is MNHEY and CDR2 is SMNVEV (reference sequence). This CDR3 comprises 14 residues. The CDR3 loop is CASSLTSRGETQYF. The CDR3 nucleotides read TGTGCCAGCAGTTTAACTAGCAGGGGGGAGACCCAGTACTTC.

The rearrangement joins TRBV28 to TRBJ1-2; the D gene is possibly TRBD1 (6 bases). This CDR3 spans 15 amino acids. Germline-derived CDR1 and CDR2 are MDHEN and SYDVKM. With 2 bases removed from V and 7 bases from J, the gap between germline ends came to 17 bases. For the CDR3, the DNA is TGTGCCAGCAGTTTACTAGCAGGGGTCGGCGGTGGCTACACCTTC. As protein: CASSLLAGVGGGYTF.

This clone occurred once. This chain uses TRBV7-2 with TRBJ2-7; D remains unclear. Germline CDR1 reads SGHTA; CDR2 reads FQGNSA. The CDR3 spans 13 residues. Between the trimmed V and J ends, which lost 5 bases and 2 bases, there was a span of 10 bases. The CDR3 region has the DNA TGTGCCAGCAGCCTCCAGGTCCCCTACGAGCAGTACTTC. This encodes CASSLQVPYEQYF.

This sequence joins TRBV5-4 and TRBJ1-6; 12 nucleotides match TRBD1. The germline CDR1 and CDR2 sequences are SGHNT and YYREEE (reference sequence). The ends lost 0 bases at V and 6 bases at J; junction bases unmatched: 1. The CDR3 totals 16 residues. For the CDR3, the DNA is TGTGCCAGCAGCTTGGAGGGACAGGGGGCTAATTCACCCCTCCACTTT. Translated, it gives CASSLEGQGANSPLHF.